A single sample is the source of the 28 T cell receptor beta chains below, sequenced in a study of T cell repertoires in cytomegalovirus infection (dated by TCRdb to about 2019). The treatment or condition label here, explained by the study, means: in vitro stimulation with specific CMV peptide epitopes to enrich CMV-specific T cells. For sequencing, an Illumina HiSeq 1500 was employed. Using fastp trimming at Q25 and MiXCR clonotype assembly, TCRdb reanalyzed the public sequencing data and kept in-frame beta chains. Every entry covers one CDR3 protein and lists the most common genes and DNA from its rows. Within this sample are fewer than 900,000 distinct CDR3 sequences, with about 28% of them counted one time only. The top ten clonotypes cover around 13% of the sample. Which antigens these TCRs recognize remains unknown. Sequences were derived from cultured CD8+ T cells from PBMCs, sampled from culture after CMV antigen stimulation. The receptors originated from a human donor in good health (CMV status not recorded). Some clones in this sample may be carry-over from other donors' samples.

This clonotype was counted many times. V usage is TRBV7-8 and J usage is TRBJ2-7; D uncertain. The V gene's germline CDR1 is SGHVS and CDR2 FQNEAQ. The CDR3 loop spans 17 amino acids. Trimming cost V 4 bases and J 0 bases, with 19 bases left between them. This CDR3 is CASSSSLHRSSSYEQYV. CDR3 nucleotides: TGTGCCAGCAGCTCCTCCCTCCACCGTTCTAGCTCCTACGAGCAGTACGTC.

The CDR3 sequence: CASSQPREGIAKNIQYF. The CDR3 DNA is TGTGCCAGCAGTCAGCCCCGCGAGGGGATAGCCAAAAACATTCAGTACTTC. The chain couples TRBV12-3 or TRBV12-4 to TRBJ2-4, with D possibly being TRBD1 or TRBD2 (5 bases each). The CDR3 covers 17 residues. V lost 5 bases and J lost 0, with 17 bases in between.

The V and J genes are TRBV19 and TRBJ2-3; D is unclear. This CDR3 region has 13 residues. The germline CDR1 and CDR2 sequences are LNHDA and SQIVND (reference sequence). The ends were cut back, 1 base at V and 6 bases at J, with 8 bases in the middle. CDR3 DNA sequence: TGTGCCAGTAGTATAGGTAGAGTGGATACGCAGTATTTT. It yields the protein CASSIGRVDTQYF.

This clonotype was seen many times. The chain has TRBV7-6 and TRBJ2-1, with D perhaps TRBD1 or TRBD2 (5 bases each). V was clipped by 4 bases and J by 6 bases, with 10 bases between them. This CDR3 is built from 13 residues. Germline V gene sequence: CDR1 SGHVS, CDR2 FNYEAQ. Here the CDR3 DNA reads TGTGCCAGCAGCTCCCTTGGGGGCAATGAGCAGTTCTTC. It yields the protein CASSSLGGNEQFF.

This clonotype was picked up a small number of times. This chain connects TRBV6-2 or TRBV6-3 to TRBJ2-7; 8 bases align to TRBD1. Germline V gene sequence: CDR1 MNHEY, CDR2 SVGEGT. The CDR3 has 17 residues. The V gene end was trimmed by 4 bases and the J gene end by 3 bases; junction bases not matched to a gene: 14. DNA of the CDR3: TGTGCCAGCAGTTTTTCCCCCGACAGGGGAAAGTACTACGAGCAGTACGTC. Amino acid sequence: CASSFSPDRGKYYEQYV.

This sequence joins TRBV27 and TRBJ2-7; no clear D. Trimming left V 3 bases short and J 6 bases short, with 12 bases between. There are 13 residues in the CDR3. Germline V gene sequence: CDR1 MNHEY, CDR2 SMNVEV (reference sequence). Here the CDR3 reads CASSLVGPFEQYF. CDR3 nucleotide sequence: TGTGCCAGCAGTTTGGTCGGTCCCTTCGAGCAGTACTTC.

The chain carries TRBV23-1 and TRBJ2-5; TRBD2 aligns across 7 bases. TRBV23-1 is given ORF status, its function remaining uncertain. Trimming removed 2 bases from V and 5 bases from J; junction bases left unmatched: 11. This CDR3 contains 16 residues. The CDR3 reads CASSQGNRGAGETQYF. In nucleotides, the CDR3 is TGCGCCAGCAGTCAAGGGAACCGGGGAGCGGGGGAGACCCAGTACTTC.

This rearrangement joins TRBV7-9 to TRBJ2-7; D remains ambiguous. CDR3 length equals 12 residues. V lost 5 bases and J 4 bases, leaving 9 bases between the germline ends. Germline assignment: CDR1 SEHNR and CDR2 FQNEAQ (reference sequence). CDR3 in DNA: TGTGCCAGCAGCATAGACAAGTACGAGCAGTACTTC. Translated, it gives CASSIDKYEQYF.

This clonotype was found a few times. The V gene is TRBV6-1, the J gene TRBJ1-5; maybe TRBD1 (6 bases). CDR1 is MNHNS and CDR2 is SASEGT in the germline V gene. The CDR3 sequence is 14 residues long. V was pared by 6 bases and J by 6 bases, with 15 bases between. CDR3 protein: CASRGLQGTQPQHF. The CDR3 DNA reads TGTGCCAGCAGGGGATTACAGGGAACTCAGCCCCAGCATTTT.

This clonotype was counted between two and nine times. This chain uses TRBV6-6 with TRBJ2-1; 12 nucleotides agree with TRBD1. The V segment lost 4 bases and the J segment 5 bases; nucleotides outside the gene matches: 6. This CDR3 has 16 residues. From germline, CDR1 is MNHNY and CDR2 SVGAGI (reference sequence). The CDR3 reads CASSFPGQGANNEQFF. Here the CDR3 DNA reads TGTGCCAGCAGTTTTCCGGGACAGGGGGCGAACAATGAGCAGTTCTTC.

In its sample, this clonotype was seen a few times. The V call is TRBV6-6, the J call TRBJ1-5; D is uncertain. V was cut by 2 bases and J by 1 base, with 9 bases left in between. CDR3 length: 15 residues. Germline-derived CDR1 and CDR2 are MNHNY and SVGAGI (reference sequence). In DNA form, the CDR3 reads TGTGCCAGCAGTTACGTCTCAGGAAGCAATCAGCCCCAGCATTTT. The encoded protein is CASSYVSGSNQPQHF.

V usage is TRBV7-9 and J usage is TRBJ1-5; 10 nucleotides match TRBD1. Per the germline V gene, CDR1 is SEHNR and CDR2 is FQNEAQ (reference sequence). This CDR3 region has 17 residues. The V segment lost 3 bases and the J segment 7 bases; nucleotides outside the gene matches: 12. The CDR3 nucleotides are TGTGCCAGCAGCTTTGGGTTAGGAAGGGACAGGGGACAGCCCCAGCATTTT. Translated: CASSFGLGRDRGQPQHF.

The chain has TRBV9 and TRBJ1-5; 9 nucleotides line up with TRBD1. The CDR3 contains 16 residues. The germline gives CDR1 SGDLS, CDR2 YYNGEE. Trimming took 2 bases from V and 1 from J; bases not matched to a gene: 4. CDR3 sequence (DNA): TGTGCCAGCAGCGTGGGGACAGGGATGAGCAATCAGCCCCAGCATTTT. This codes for CASSVGTGMSNQPQHF.

In DNA, the CDR3 is TGTGCCAGCAGTTTTGGTGGCCTCCTCGATGGCTACACCTTC. Encoded protein: CASSFGGLLDGYTF. The rearrangement uses TRBV6-2 or TRBV6-3 and TRBJ1-2; D is unresolved. V was shortened by 4 bases and J by 6 bases, with 15 bases between the two germline ends. The length of the CDR3 is 14 residues. Germline CDR1 and CDR2: MNHEY and SVGEGT.

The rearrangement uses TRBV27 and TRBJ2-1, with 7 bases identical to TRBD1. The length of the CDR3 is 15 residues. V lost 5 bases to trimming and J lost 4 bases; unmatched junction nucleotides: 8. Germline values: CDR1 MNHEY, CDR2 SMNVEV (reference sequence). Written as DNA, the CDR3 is TGTGCCAGCAGTCTACAGGGGAACCCTTACAATGAGCAGTTCTTC. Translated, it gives CASSLQGNPYNEQFF.

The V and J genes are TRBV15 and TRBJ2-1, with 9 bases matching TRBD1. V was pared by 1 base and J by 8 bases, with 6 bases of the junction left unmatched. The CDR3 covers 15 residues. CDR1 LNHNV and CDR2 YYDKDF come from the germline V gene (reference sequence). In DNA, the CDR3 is TGTGCCACCAGCAGAGGGACAGGGGTTCTCGATGAGCAGTTCTTC. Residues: CATSRGTGVLDEQFF.

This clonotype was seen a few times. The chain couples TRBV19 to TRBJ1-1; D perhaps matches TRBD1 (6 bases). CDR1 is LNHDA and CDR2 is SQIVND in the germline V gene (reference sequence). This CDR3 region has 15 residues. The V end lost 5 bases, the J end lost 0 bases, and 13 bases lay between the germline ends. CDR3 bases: TGTGCCAGTAGTCTACAGGGCAGAATGAACACTGAAGCTTTCTTT. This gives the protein CASSLQGRMNTEAFF. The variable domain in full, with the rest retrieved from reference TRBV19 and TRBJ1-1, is DGGITQSPKYLFRKEGQNVTLSCEQNLNHDAMYWYRQDPGQGLRLIYYSQIVNDFQKGDIAEGYSVSREKKESFPLTVTSAQKNPTAFYLCASSLQGRMNTEAFFGQGTRLTVV.

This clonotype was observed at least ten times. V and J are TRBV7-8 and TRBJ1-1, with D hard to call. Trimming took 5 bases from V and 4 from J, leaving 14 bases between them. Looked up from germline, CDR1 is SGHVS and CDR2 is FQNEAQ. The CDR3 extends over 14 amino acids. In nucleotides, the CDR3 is TGTGCCAGCAGCCCCCTCCATGGGATCACTGAAGCTTTCTTT. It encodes CASSPLHGITEAFF.

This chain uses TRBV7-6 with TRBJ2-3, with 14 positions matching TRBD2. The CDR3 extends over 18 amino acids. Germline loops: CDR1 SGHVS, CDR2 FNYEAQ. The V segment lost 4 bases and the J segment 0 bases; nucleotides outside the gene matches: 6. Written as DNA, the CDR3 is TGTGCCAGCAGCTCTCGGACTAGCGGGGGGCCAAGCACAGATACGCAGTATTTT. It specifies CASSSRTSGGPSTDTQYF.

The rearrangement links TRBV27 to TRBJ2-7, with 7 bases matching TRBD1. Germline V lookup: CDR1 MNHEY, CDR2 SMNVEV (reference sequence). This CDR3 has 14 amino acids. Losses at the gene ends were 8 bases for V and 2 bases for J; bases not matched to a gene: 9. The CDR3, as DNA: TGTGCCAGCGTAGACAGGGCGGCCCCCTACGAGCAGTACGTC. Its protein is CASVDRAAPYEQYV.

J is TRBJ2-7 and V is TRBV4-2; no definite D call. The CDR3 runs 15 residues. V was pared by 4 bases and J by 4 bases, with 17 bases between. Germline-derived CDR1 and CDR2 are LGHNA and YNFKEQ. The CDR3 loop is CASSLGIWWGYEQYV. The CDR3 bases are TGTGCCAGCAGCCTGGGCATCTGGTGGGGTTACGAGCAGTACGTC.

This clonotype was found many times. The CDR3 DNA reads TGTGCCAGCAGCGCCCTAAGTGGGGGCGGGGCCAACGTCCTGACTTTC. It is translated as CASSALSGGGANVLTF. The rearrangement uses TRBV7-9 and TRBJ2-6; weak D call: TRBD1 (6 bases). CDR3 length: 16 residues. The germline V and J ends were trimmed by 5 bases and 4 bases, with 15 bases remaining between them. CDR1 SEHNR and CDR2 FQNEAQ come from the germline V gene (reference sequence).

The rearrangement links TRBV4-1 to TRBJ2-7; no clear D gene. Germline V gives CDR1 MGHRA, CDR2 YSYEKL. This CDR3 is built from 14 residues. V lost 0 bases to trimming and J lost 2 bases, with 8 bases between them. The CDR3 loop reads CASSQDSATYEQYF. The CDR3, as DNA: TGCGCCAGCAGCCAAGATTCTGCTACCTACGAGCAGTACTTC.

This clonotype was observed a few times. CDR3 bases: TGTGCCAGCAGCCCAGACGGGGGGCGCCGGACTGAAGCTTTCTTT. Translated: CASSPDGGRRTEAFF. The V call is TRBV7-6, the J call TRBJ1-1; D is perhaps TRBD1 (6 bases). Germline V lookup: CDR1 SGHVS, CDR2 FNYEAQ. Trimming left V 5 bases short and J 5 bases short, with 18 bases between. The CDR3 is made up of 15 amino acids.

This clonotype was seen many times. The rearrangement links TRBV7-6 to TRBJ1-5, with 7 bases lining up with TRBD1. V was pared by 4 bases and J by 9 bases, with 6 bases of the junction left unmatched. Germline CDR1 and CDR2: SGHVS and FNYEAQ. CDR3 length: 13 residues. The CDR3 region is CASSSGGVGPQHF. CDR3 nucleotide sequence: TGTGCCAGCAGCTCAGGGGGAGTCGGGCCCCAGCATTTT.

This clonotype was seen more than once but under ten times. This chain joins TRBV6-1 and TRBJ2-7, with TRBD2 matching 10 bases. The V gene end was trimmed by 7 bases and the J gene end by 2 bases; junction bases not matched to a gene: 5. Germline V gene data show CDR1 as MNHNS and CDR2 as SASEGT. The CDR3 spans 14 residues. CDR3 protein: CASNLAGETYEQYF. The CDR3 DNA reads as TGTGCCAGCAATCTAGCGGGGGAAACCTACGAGCAGTACTTC.

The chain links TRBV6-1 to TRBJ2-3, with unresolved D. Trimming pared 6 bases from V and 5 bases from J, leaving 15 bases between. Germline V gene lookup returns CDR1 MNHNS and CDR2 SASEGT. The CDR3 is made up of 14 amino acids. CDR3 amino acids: CASRSGTARDTQYF. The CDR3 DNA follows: TGTGCCAGCAGATCCGGAACTGCACGAGATACGCAGTATTTT.

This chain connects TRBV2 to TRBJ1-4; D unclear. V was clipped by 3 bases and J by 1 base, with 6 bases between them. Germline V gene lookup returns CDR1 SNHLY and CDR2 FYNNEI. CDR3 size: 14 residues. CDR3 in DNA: TGTGCCAGCAGTGATCAGAGAACTAATGAAAAACTGTTTTTT. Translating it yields CASSDQRTNEKLFF.